This T cell receptor (beta chain) was found in a study of T cell changes during pregnancy in multiple sclerosis. Profiling relied on immunoSEQ multiplex PCR, and the TCRdb table lists in-frame clones only, not all of them. The data contain around 47,000 clones, approximately 96% of them singletons. Material: peripheral blood, obtained in the second trimester of pregnancy. This clonotype was obtained from a female donor with multiple sclerosis, enrolled in a pregnancy study.

The CDR3 DNA is TGTGCCAGCAGCTTAGTTCTCAGGCCAGGGGGCCAAGAGACCCAGTACTTC. Its translation: CASSLVLRPGGQETQYF. The rearrangement joins TRBV11-2 to TRBJ2-5; TRBD1 aligns across 7 bases. CDR1 and CDR2 from the germline V gene are SGHAT and FQNNGV. The CDR3 length is 17 residues. Losses at the gene ends were 1 base for V and 1 base for J; bases not matched to a gene: 9. Combining the CDR3 with reference TRBV11-2 and TRBJ2-5 gives the whole variable domain EAGVAQSPRYKIIEKRQSVAFWCNPISGHATLYWYQQILGQGPKLLIQFQNNGVVDDSQLPKDRFSAERLKGVDSTLKIQPAKLEDSAVYLCASSLVLRPGGQETQYFGPGTRLLVL.